The subject of this entry is one T cell receptor beta chain. Antigen: not known. This sample is part of a study of T cell responses to AZD1222 COVID-19 vaccine. Overall study findings and caveats: Spike was spanned by vaccine-associated CD4 TCRs, with dominance at 160-218 and 743-854. Vaccination with two AZD1222 doses was followed by a rise in Spike-specific TCR breadth and depth.

Libraries were prepared by immunoSEQ multiplex PCR; TCRdb keeps only in-frame clonotypes and omits some of them. Seen here are roughly 110,000 clones, 75% to 95% observed once, and the top ten hold 6.2%. The clonotype originates from an adult who received the AZD1222 COVID-19 vaccine. The specimen comprised peripheral blood, sampled 28 days after the second AZD1222 dose.

This CDR3 reads CASSRQGATSPLHF. The DNA for the CDR3 is TGTGCCAGCAGCCGACAGGGGGCCACCTCACCCCTCCACTTT. The V call is TRBV5-6, the J call TRBJ1-6, with TRBD1 identical over 10 bases. The CDR3 consists of 14 residues. Germline CDR1 and CDR2: SGHDT and YYEEEE. Germline trimming cut 4 bases from V and 10 bases from J; bases unmatched to any gene: 5. The full variable domain, completed using reference TRBV5-6 and TRBJ1-6, is DAGVTQSPTHLIKTRGQQVTLRCSPKSGHDTVSWYQQALGQGPQFIFQYYEEEERQRGNFPDRFSGHQFPNYSSELNVNALLLGDSALYLCASSRQGATSPLHFGNGTRLTVT.